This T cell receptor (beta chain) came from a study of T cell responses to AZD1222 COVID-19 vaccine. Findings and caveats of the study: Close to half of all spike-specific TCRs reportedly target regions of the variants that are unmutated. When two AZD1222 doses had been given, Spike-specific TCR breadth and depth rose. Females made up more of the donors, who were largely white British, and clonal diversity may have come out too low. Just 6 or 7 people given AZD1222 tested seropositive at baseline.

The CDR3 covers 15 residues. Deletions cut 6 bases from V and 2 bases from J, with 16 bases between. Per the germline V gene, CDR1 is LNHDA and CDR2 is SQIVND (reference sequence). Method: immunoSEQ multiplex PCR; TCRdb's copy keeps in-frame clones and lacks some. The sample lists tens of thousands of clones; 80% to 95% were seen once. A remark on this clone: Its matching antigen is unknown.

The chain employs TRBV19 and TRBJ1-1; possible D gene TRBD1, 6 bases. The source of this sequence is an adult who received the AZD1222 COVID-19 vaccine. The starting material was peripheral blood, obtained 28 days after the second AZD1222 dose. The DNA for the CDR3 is TGTGCCAGTAGAACCCTAGACAGGCTAAACACTGAAGCTTTCTTT. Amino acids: CASRTLDRLNTEAFF. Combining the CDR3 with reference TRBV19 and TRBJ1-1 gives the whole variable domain DGGITQSPKYLFRKEGQNVTLSCEQNLNHDAMYWYRQDPGQGLRLIYYSQIVNDFQKGDIAEGYSVSREKKESFPLTVTSAQKNPTAFYLCASRTLDRLNTEAFFGQGTRLTVV.